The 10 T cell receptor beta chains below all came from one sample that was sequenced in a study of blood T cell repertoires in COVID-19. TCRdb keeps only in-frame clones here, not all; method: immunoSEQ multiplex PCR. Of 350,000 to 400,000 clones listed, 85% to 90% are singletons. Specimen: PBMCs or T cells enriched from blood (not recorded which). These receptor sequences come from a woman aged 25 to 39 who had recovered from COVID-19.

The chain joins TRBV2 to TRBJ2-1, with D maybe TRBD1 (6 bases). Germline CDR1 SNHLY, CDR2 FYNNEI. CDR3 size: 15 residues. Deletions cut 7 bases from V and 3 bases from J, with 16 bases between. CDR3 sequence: CASTALQQGYNEQFF. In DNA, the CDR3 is TGTGCCAGCACGGCCCTCCAACAGGGCTACAATGAGCAGTTCTTC.

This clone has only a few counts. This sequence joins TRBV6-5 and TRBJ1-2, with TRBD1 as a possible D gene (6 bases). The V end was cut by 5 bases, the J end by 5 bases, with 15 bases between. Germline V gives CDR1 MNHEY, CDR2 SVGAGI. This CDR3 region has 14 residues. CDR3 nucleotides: TGTGCCAGCAGTCCTACCGGGACATCTTATGGCTACACCTTC. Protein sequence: CASSPTGTSYGYTF.

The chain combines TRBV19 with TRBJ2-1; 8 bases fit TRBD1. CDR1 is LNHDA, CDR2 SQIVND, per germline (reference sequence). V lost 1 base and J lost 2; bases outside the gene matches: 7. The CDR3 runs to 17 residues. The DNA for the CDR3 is TGTGCCAGTAGTATAGTTCAGGACAGGGTGACCTACAATGAGCAGTTCTTC. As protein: CASSIVQDRVTYNEQFF.

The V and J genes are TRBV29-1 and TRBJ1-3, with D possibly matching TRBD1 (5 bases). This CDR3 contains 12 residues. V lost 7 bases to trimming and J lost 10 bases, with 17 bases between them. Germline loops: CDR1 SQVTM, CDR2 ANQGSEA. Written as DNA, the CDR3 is TGCAGCGCTGGGGCGGCAGGGAATACCATATATTTT. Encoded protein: CSAGAAGNTIYF.

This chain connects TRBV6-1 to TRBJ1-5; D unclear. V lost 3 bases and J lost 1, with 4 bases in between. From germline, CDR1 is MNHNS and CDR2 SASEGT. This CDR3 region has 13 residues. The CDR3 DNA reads TGTGCCAGCAGTGAGCGGAGCAATCAGCCCCAGCATTTT. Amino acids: CASSERSNQPQHF.

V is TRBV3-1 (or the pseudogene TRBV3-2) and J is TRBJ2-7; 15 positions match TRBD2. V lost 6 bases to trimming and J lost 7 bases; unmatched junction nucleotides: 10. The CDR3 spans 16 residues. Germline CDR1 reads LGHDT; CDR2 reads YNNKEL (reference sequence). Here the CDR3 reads CASRRNGLAGGQEQYF. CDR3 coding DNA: TGTGCCAGCAGGCGAAACGGACTAGCGGGAGGGCAAGAGCAGTACTTC.

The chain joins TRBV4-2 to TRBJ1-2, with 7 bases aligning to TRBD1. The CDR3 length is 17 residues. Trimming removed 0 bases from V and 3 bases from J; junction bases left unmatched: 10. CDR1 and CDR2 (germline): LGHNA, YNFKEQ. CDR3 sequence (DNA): TGTGCCAGCAGCCAAGAATCGAGGGGGCGAACTGACTATGGCTACACCTTC. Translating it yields CASSQESRGRTDYGYTF.

CDR3 amino acids: CASSDSHAGRDGNTIYF. CDR3 nucleotide sequence: TGTGCCAGCAGTGACTCGCATGCGGGTCGGGATGGAAACACCATATATTTT. V and J are TRBV6-4 and TRBJ1-3; D remains ambiguous. The CDR3 is made up of 17 amino acids. The V gene lost 0 bases and the J gene lost 3 bases, with 15 bases spanning the gap. Germline-derived CDR1 and CDR2 are MRHNA and SNTAGT.

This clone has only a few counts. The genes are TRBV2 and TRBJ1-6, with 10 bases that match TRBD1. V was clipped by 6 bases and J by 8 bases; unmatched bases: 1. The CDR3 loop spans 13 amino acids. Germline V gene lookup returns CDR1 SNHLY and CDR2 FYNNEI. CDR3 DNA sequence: TGTGCCAGCAGGGGACAGGGGCATTCACCCCTCCACTTT. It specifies CASRGQGHSPLHF.

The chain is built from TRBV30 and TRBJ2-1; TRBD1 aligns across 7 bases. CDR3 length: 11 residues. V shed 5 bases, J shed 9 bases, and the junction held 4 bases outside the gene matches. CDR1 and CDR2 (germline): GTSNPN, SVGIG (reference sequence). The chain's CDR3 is CAWEGAGEQFF. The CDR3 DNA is TGTGCCTGGGAGGGGGCGGGTGAGCAGTTCTTC.